Many counts were recorded for the clone carrying this TCR beta chain. The germline gives CDR1 MDHEN, CDR2 SYDVKM. The CDR3 runs to 16 residues. V gave up 5 bases and J gave up 5 bases; unmatched junction bases: 9. Bone marrow was sampled from every patient at the time of active disease. The data stem from a study of read filtering for tumor transcriptome and immune sequencing. About the research overall: R-ISS stage counts were 8 for I, 15 to 20 for II, six or seven for III. Whole-transcriptome libraries were prepared after DNase treatment.

The library was built from about 400 ng RNA with molecular barcoded adaptors for alpha/delta and beta/gamma chains. MiXCR was run by TCRdb on the reads, yielding one entry per CDR3 protein. Of tens of thousands of distinct CDR3 sequences listed, about a fifth are singletons. Sequencing was performed on a population of CD138-negative cells sorted from bone marrow. The sequence derives from a donor aged 40 or over with multiple myeloma. The gene calls are TRBV28 and TRBJ2-4; 10 bases match TRBD1. CDR3 amino acids: CASSDGDRGSQNIQYF. The CDR3 DNA reads as TGTGCCAGCAGTGACGGGGACAGGGGTTCCCAAAACATTCAGTACTTC.